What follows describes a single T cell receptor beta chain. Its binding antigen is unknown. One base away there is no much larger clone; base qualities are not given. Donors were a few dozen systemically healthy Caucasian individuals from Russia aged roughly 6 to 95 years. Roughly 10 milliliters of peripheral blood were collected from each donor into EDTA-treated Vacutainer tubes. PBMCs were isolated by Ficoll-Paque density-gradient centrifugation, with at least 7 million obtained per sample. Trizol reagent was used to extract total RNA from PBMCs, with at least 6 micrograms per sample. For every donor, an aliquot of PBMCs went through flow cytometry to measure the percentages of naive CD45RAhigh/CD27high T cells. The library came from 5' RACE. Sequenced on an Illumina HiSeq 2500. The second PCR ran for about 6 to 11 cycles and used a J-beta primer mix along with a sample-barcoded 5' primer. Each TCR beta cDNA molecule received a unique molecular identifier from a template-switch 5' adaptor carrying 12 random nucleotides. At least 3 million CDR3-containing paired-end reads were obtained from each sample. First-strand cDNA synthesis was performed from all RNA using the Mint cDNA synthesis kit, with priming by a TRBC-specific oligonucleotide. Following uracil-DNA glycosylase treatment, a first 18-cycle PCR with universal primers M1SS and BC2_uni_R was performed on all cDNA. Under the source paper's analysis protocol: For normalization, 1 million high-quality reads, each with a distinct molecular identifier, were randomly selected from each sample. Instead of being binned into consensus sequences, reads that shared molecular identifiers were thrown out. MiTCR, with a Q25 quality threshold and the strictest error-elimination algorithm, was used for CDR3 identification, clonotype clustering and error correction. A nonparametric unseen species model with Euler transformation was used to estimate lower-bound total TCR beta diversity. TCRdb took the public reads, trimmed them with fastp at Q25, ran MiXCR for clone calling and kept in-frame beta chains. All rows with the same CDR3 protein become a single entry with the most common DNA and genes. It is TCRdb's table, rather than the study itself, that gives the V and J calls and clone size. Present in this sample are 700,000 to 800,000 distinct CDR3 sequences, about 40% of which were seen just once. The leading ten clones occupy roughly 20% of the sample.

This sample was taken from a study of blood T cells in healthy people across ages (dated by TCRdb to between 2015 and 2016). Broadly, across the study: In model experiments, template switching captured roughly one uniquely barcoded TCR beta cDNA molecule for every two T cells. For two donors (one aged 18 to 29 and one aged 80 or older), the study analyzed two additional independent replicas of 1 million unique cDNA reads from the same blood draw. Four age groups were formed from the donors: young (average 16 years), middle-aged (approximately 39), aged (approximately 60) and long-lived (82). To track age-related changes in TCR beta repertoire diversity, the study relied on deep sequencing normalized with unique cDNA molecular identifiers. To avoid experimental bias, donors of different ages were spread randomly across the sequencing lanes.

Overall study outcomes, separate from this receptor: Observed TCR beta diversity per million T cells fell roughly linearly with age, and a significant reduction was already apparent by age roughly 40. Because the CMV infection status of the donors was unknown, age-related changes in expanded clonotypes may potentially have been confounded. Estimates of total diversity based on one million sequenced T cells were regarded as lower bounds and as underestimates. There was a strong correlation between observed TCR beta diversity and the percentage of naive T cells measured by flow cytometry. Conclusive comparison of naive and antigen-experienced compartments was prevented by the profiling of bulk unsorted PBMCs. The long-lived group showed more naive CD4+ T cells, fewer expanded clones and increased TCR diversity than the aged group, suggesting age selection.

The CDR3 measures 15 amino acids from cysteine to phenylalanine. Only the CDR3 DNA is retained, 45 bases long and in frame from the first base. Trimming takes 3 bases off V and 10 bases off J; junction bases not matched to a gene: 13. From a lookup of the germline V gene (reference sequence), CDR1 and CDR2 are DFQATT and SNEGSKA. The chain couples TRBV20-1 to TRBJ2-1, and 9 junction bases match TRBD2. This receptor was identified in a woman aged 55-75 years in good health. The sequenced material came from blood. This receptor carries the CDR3 CSARASGDLWGEQFF. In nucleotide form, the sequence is TGCAGTGCTAGGGCTAGCGGGGACTTATGGGGAGAGCAGTTCTTC.